A selection of T cell receptor beta chains follows, all from one sample in a study of a mutant IDH1 vaccine in newly diagnosed glioma. Repertoires were generated with immunoSEQ multiplex PCR, while TCRdb's copy carries only in-frame clones and drops some. The table shows fewer than 60,000 clones, with less than 70% occurring only once. For these TCRs, the target antigens are not known. The material sequenced was peripheral blood mononuclear cells (PBMCs), taken from a glioma patient whose treatment included an IDH1 peptide vaccine. The receptors come from a middle-aged man with glioma. Some clones in this sample may be carry-over from other donors' samples. Each CDR3 is given with its conserved first and last residue. A D gene is named only where the DNA matches it firmly. Clone size appears in some rows only: once, few, many, or a class for an expanded clone.

j_call,v_call,d_call,clone_size,cdr3_nt,cdr3_aa
TRBJ1-2,TRBV5-6,-,few,TGTGCCAGCAGCGTGGGTCTGGGGTACTATGGCTACACCTTC,CASSVGLGYYGYTF
TRBJ1-2,TRBV19,-,few,TGTGCCAGTCGTGCCGACGAACGTAACTATGGCTACACCTTC,CASRADERNYGYTF
TRBJ1-5,TRBV6-1,TRBD1,-,TGTGCCAGCAGTGATGGGGAGACAGGGTTGGGGCAGCCCCAGCATTTT,CASSDGETGLGQPQHF
TRBJ2-5,TRBV19,-,once,TGTGCCAGTAGTTACCCGGGTCAAGAGACCCAGTACTTC,CASSYPGQETQYF
TRBJ2-3,TRBV5-1,TRBD2,few,TGCGCCAGCAGCCAGGGACTAGCGGGGGTAGATACGCAGTATTTT,CASSQGLAGVDTQYF
TRBJ1-2,TRBV5-5,-,-,TGTGCCGGCAGCCGCCCGGGGGATGGCTACACCTTC,CAGSRPGDGYTF
TRBJ2-2,TRBV27,-,-,TGTGCCAGCAGTTTATCGCGACAGACCCCCGGGGAGCTGTTTTTT,CASSLSRQTPGELFF
TRBJ2-3,TRBV4-1,-,few,TGCGCCAGCAGCCAAGATGGCCCTGGAGGTACGCAGTATTTT,CASSQDGPGGTQYF
TRBJ1-1,TRBV6-5,TRBD1,-,TGTGCCAGCAGTACTTGGACAGGGGAGGTGGAAGCTTTCTTT,CASSTWTGEVEAFF
TRBJ2-2,TRBV9,-,-,TGTGCCAGCAGCGGTGGGTTCACCGGGGAGCTGTTTTTT,CASSGGFTGELFF
TRBJ2-3,TRBV5-6,-,once,TGTGCCAGCAGCTTCCCGGGGGCAAGAACAGATACGCAGTATTTT,CASSFPGARTDTQYF
TRBJ1-6,TRBV11-2,-,few,TGTGCCAGCAGCGCACAGGGATTGTATAATTCACCCCTCCACTTT,CASSAQGLYNSPLHF
TRBJ1-2,TRBV7-8,-,-,TGTGCCAGCAGCAATGTGGATATCGGTTACGGCTACACCTTC,CASSNVDIGYGYTF
TRBJ2-7,TRBV11-3,-,-,TGTGCCAGCAGCTTCGGTGGGGGGGGCCCGAGGGAGCAGTACTTC,CASSFGGGGPREQYF
TRBJ2-7,TRBV5-1,TRBD1,few,TGCGCCAGCAGAGCCGGGACAGGGGACTACGAGCAGTACTTC,CASRAGTGDYEQYF
TRBJ1-6,TRBV27,-,few,TGTGCCAGCAGTTTGAGTCAAGCGTCACCCCTCCACTTT,CASSLSQASPLHF
TRBJ1-2,TRBV5-5,-,-,TGTGCCAGCAGGCCAACAGGGACGGGCTATGGCTACACCTTC,CASRPTGTGYGYTF
TRBJ2-7,TRBV9,TRBD1,few,TGTGCCAGCAGCGTAGTGGGGTCAGGGGGTATCGACGAGCAGTACTTC,CASSVVGSGGIDEQYF
TRBJ2-1,TRBV29-1,-,-,TGCAGCGCCCGAAGATCGAACGCGGATGAGCAGTTCTTC,CSARRSNADEQFF
TRBJ1-4,TRBV10-3,-,few,TGTGCCATCAGTGTGGCAGCTAATGAAAAACTGTTTTTT,CAISVAANEKLFF
TRBJ1-2,TRBV4-1,-,few,TGCGCCAGCAGCCAAGCCCGACTCGGCTACACCTTC,CASSQARLGYTF
TRBJ2-6,TRBV19,-,once,TGTGCCAGTAGTATATGGACGCCCTACTCTGGGGCCAACGTCCTGACTTTC,CASSIWTPYSGANVLTF
TRBJ1-4,TRBV11-2,-,-,TGTGCCAGCAGCTTAAGGCGCGCTAATGAAAAACTGTTTTTT,CASSLRRANEKLFF
TRBJ1-1,TRBV2,-,-,TGTGCCAGCAGTGAATCTCCGAACACTGAAGCTTTCTTT,CASSESPNTEAFF
TRBJ2-3,TRBV18,-,-,TGTGCCAGCTCACCACCTGCGGGCACAGATACGCAGTATTTT,CASSPPAGTDTQYF
TRBJ1-1,TRBV11-3,-,-,TGTGCCAGCAGCTTAGGGGAGTCCGGAACTGAAGCTTTCTTT,CASSLGESGTEAFF
TRBJ1-1,TRBV4-1,-,-,TGCGCCAGCAGCCAAGATAGAACAGGGTCGACTGAAGCTTTCTTT,CASSQDRTGSTEAFF
TRBJ1-2,TRBV29-1,-,-,TGCAGCGTTGAGGGGAGTGGAGATGGCTACACCTTC,CSVEGSGDGYTF
TRBJ2-7,TRBV19,TRBD2,few,TGTGCCAGTAGGACTAGCGGAACCTACGAGCAGTACTTC,CASRTSGTYEQYF
TRBJ2-2,TRBV6-6,TRBD1,-,TGTGCCAGCAGTTTTCCTGGGACAGGTGAAACCGGGGAGCTGTTTTTT,CASSFPGTGETGELFF
TRBJ1-4,TRBV25-1,-,-,TGTGCCAGCAGTGCGGACCTAACCGTTAATGAAAAACTGTTTTTT,CASSADLTVNEKLFF
TRBJ2-2,TRBV9,TRBD2,once,TGTGCCAGCAGCGTAGACCTAGCGGGCGGGGAGCTGTTTTTT,CASSVDLAGGELFF
TRBJ1-2,TRBV15,-,-,TGTGCCACCAGCAGAGAGATACAGCCCCCGGACTATGGCTACACCTTC,CATSREIQPPDYGYTF
TRBJ1-6,TRBV5-6,TRBD1,-,TGTGCCAGCAGCTTGGCCAGGGGGCGATTGAGGAATTCACCCCTCCACTTT,CASSLARGRLRNSPLHF
TRBJ1-6,TRBV30,-,-,TGTGCCTGGAGGACAGGCGGAAACGTTAATTCACCCCTCCACTTT,CAWRTGGNVNSPLHF
TRBJ1-2,TRBV29-1,TRBD1,-,TGCAGCGTTGAAGAGCGACAGGGGGCCTATGGCTACACCTTC,CSVEERQGAYGYTF
TRBJ1-1,TRBV10-3,-,-,TGTGCCATCAGTGGGCTGGGGGCATTGGGCACTGAAGCTTTCTTT,CAISGLGALGTEAFF
TRBJ2-7,TRBV9,-,-,TGTGCCAGCAGCGCAACAACTAGCACACTCCCCTACGAGCAGTACTTC,CASSATTSTLPYEQYF
TRBJ2-6,TRBV25-1,-,once,TGTGCCAGCAGCTATTCTGGGGCCAACGTCCTGACTTTC,CASSYSGANVLTF
TRBJ1-6,TRBV6-1,-,-,TGTGCCAGCAGTCCTCGAGGGACATTTAATTCACCCCTCCACTTT,CASSPRGTFNSPLHF
TRBJ1-2,TRBV27,-,-,TGTGCCAGCAGTTTATTTGGGTCTTGGGGCTACACCTTC,CASSLFGSWGYTF